These 12 T cell receptor beta chains share one sample of origin, sequenced in a study of siplizumab effects on memory and regulatory T cells. The protocol was immunoSEQ multiplex PCR, while the TCRdb copy is restricted to in-frame clones and leaves out a portion. The data hold tens of thousands of clones, with 93% observed a single time. The sequencing sample was made of CD8+ T cells sorted from blood. These receptors all stem from a human donor in good health.

The chain has TRBV13 and TRBJ2-7; TRBD1 is a possible D gene (5 bases). The CDR3 totals 12 residues. The V gene lost 8 bases and the J gene lost 6 bases, with 14 bases spanning the gap. CDR1 and CDR2 (germline): PRHDT, FYEKMQ (reference sequence). As DNA, the CDR3 is TGTGCCAGCCAACCCCCAGGGCCCGAGCAGTACTTC. It codes for CASQPPGPEQYF.

The chain combines TRBV18 with TRBJ2-7; tentatively, D is TRBD1 (5 bases). With 2 bases removed from V and 3 bases from J, the gap between germline ends came to 17 bases. The germline CDR1 and CDR2 sequences are KGHSH and LQKENI. The CDR3 is 16 amino acids. The CDR3 coding sequence is TGTGCCAGCTCACCAGTTAAGGGGAAACCAAACTACGAGCAGTACTTC. It is translated as CASSPVKGKPNYEQYF.

The chain links TRBV6-5 to TRBJ2-3; unclear D gene. The ends were cut back, 4 bases at V and 4 bases at J, with 9 bases in the middle. Germline assignment: CDR1 MNHEY and CDR2 SVGAGI. The CDR3 consists of 13 residues. The CDR3 bases are TGTGCCAGCAGTTCGCCTGAGGCAGATACGCAGTATTTT. It codes for CASSSPEADTQYF.

The chain carries TRBV5-6 and TRBJ1-1, with 8 nucleotides matching TRBD1. CDR1 is SGHDT, CDR2 YYEEEE, per germline. After removal of 7 bases from V and 11 bases from J, the junction contained 16 bases not matched to a gene. CDR3 length equals 14 residues. Here the CDR3 reads CASCPPTGADNAFF. The DNA for the CDR3 is TGTGCCAGCTGCCCCCCGACAGGGGCTGATAATGCTTTCTTT.

V is TRBV5-8 and J is TRBJ2-7; D remains ambiguous. The CDR3 consists of 15 residues. In germline, CDR1 is SGHTS, CDR2 YDEGEE. The V and J ends lost 0 bases and 2 bases respectively, with 12 bases between them. The CDR3 spells CASSLGRQVTYEQYF. In DNA, the CDR3 is TGTGCCAGCAGCTTGGGGCGCCAGGTAACCTACGAGCAGTACTTC.

The V gene is TRBV14, the J gene TRBJ1-2, with TRBD1 as a possible D gene (5 bases). From germline, CDR1 is SGHDN and CDR2 FVKESK. The ends were cut back, 1 base at V and 4 bases at J, with 13 bases in the middle. The CDR3 totals 15 residues. As DNA, the CDR3 is TGTGCCAGCAGCCAAGGCAGGGCCCCGTTCTATGGCTACACCTTC. Translating it yields CASSQGRAPFYGYTF.

This sequence joins TRBV15 and TRBJ2-7; possibly TRBD2 for D (5 bases). The V end lost 4 bases, the J end lost 7 bases, and 14 bases lay between the germline ends. Per the germline V gene, CDR1 is LNHNV and CDR2 is YYDKDF (reference sequence). This CDR3 region has 13 residues. CDR3: CATSTRTLREQYF. DNA for the CDR3: TGTGCCACCAGCACCCGGACTCTTAGGGAGCAGTACTTC.

The chain has TRBV7-9 and TRBJ2-1; D is possibly TRBD2 (7 bases). Deletions cut 3 bases from V and 6 bases from J, with 18 bases between. The length of the CDR3 is 16 residues. The germline V gene encodes CDR1 SEHNR and CDR2 FQNEAQ (reference sequence). In DNA, the CDR3 is TGTGCCAGCAGCTTCCCAAGGGGGGGGTCTCTCAATGAGCAGTTCTTC. Encoded protein: CASSFPRGGSLNEQFF.

This chain joins TRBV27 and TRBJ1-6; D ambiguous. The CDR3 extends over 13 amino acids. Germline CDR1 is MNHEY and CDR2 is SMNVEV (reference sequence). Trimming took 4 bases from V and 9 from J, leaving 10 bases between them. CDR3 coding DNA: TGTGCCAGCAGTTCCCTCCGGGGTTCACCCCTCCACTTT. Its translation: CASSSLRGSPLHF.

The J gene is TRBJ1-5, the V gene TRBV27; D unclear. The CDR3 contains 15 residues. Germline V gives CDR1 MNHEY, CDR2 SMNVEV (reference sequence). Trimming removed 2 bases from V and 3 bases from J, with 11 bases in between. This chain's CDR3 is CASSLSPHFNQPQHF. Here the CDR3 DNA reads TGTGCCAGCAGTTTAAGTCCACACTTCAATCAGCCCCAGCATTTT.

The rearrangement links TRBV27 to TRBJ2-5, with 10 bases matching TRBD2. The V segment lost 5 bases and the J segment 5 bases; nucleotides outside the gene matches: 5. CDR3 size: 14 residues. Germline lookup yields CDR1 MNHEY and CDR2 SMNVEV (reference sequence). CDR3 in DNA: TGTGCCAGCAGTATTCTAGCGGGAGACGAGACCCAGTACTTC. This sequence encodes CASSILAGDETQYF.

Here the CDR3 reads CASSRGGGEKLFF. The DNA of the CDR3 is TGTGCCAGCAGTAGGGGCGGGGGTGAAAAACTGTTTTTT. The chain links TRBV25-1 to TRBJ1-4, with a possible D match to TRBD1 (5 bases). V was pared by 5 bases and J by 7 bases, with 11 bases between. The CDR3 has 13 residues. Germline V lookup: CDR1 MGHDK, CDR2 SYGVNS.